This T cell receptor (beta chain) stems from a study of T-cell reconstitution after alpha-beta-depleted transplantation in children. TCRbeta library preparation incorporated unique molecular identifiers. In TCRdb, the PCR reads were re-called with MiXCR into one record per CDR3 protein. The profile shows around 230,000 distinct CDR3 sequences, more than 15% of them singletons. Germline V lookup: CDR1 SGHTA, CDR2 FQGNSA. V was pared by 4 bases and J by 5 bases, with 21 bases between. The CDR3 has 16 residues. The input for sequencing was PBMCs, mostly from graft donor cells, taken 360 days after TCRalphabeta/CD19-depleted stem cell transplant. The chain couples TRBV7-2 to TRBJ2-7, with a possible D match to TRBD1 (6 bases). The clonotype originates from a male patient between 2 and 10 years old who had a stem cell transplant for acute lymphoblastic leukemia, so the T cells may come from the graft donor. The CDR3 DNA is TGTGCCAGCAGCTCCCCCCCTGGGGGCCCTGGAGACGAGCAGTACTTC. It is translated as CASSSPPGGPGDEQYF.